This T cell receptor beta chain emerged from a study of blood T cell repertoires in COVID-19 (dated by TCRdb to 2018 to 2021). As for the study more broadly: The collaborator samples originated in the United States, Italy and Spain and spanned the acute and convalescent phases of COVID-19. The prospective study material was composed of cDNA or gDNA derived from T cells, B-cell-depleted T cells, or PBMCs. Deeply sampled blood TCRbeta repertoires from subjects exposed to, actively infected with, or recovered from COVID-19 were included in the dataset. A freely available public database, intended as a resource for researchers studying the immune response to SARS-CoV-2, is where the repertoires were released. Samples came from the ongoing ImmuneRACE study (first 160 participants) plus 1,254 subjects from 6 global collaborators. A de-identified subject ID, COVID-19 status, age in years and sex were almost always included in the sample metadata. Where available, HLA class I and class II types were taken from metadata supplied by the sample provider and were not determined by assay-based typing.

The paper as a whole reports these results and caveats: The amount of clinical and demographic metadata varied by source and participant and was provided uncurated.

The trim is 4 bases for V and 3 bases for J, with a gap of 13 bases between the germline ends. The CDR3 goes from the cysteine to the phenylalanine over 14 residues. CDR3 DNA is the only sequence kept; it has 42 bases, read in frame from the first base. Based on the germline V gene, the CDR1 and CDR2 sequences are SGHRS and YFSETQ. Participants in the prospective study were aged roughly 18 to 100 years, lived in 20 to 25 United States geographic areas, and enrolled through a virtual design. In the prospective study, participants were assigned to cohorts based on the clinical history participants reported in a screening survey and a study questionnaire. Exposed participants had been in contact with someone with a PCR-confirmed or clinician-diagnosed COVID-19 case within 2 weeks of study entry. In the prospective study, mobile phlebotomists collected whole blood, serum and a nasopharyngeal or oropharyngeal swab from each participant. Over a roughly 2-month period, participants in the prospective study had the option of providing additional blood draws and questionnaires. Blood samples from the prospective study were shipped frozen or at room temperature prior to DNA extraction.

A word on this clone: Its recognized antigen is unknown. Base qualities are not recorded, but no much larger clone differs from it by a single base.

TCRbeta CDR3 regions were amplified from genomic DNA by means of the immunoSEQ Assay, a bias-controlled multiplex PCR. As for the original processing: Within the assay, amplification of reference gene primers was used to estimate how many nucleated cells each sample contained. Sequence reads were collapsed and filtered to measure the absolute abundance of every unique TCRbeta CDR3 rearrangement. For each sample, productive Simpson clonality was calculated as the square root of Simpson's diversity index over productive rearrangements. The table comes from immuneACCESS by way of TCRdb, which keeps in-frame sequences with V and J called. Part of the clones is missing from these tables; in studies checked, under half for an unresolved V gene and the rest for unknown reasons. The D gene and trimming were derived from the DNA, and the V and J assignments and clone size from that table. This sample holds approximately 300,000 clones; around nine tenths were observed only once. Around 3.9% of the sample goes to the ten largest clones.

The receptor was isolated from a woman in her twenties or thirties who had been exposed to COVID-19. Recombination joined TRBV5-1 with TRBJ1-1, with the identity of the D gene unclear. Sequenced sample: PBMCs or T cells enriched from blood (not recorded which). The CDR3 reads as follows: CASSGTSRDTEAFF. The sequenced DNA is TGCGCCAGCAGCGGTACCTCACGGGACACTGAAGCTTTCTTT.